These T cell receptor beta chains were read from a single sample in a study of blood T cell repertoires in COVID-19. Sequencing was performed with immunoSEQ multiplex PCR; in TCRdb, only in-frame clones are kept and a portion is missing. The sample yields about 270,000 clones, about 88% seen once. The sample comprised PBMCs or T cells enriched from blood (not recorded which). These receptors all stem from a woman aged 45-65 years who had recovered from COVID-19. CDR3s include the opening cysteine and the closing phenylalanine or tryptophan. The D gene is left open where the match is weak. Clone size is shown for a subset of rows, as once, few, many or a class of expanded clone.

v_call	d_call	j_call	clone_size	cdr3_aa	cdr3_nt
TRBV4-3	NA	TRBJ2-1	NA	CASSHDKTPKQFF	TGCGCCAGCAGCCACGACAAGACCCCGAAGCAGTTCTTC
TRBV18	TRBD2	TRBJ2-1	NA	CASSPTSGGYNEQFF	TGTGCCAGCTCCCCAACGAGCGGGGGCTACAATGAGCAGTTCTTC
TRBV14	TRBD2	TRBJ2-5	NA	CASSQDWLAGVPQETQYF	TGTGCCAGCAGCCAAGATTGGCTAGCGGGAGTACCCCAAGAGACCCAGTACTTC
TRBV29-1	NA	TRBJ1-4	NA	CSVAFRGSNEKLFF	TGCAGCGTTGCATTCAGGGGCTCTAATGAAAAACTGTTTTTT
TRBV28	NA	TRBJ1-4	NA	CASSLYGVADNEKLFF	TGTGCCAGCAGTTTGTACGGGGTCGCGGATAATGAAAAACTGTTTTTT
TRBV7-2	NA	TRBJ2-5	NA	CASSLHGTQETQYF	TGTGCCAGCAGCTTACATGGGACACAAGAGACCCAGTACTTC
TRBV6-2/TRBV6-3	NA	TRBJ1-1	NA	CASSKGLYTEAFF	TGTGCCAGCAGTAAGGGGTTGTACACTGAAGCTTTCTTT
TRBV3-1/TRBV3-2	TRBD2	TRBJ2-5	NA	CASSLRLAGSQETQYF	TGTGCCAGCAGCCTCCGACTAGCGGGATCACAAGAGACCCAGTACTTC
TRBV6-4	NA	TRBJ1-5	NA	CASGTERGPQHF	TGTGCCAGCGGGACGGAGCGGGGGCCCCAGCATTTT
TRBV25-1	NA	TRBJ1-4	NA	CASSEFSHRGNEKLFF	TGTGCCAGCAGTGAATTTTCCCATAGGGGTAATGAAAAACTGTTTTTT
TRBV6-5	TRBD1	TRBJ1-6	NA	CASRRDRNNSPLHF	TGTGCCAGCAGGCGGGACAGAAATAATTCACCCCTCCACTTT
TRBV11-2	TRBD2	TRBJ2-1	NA	CASSPRDYTLVEQFF	TGTGCCAGCAGCCCTCGGGACTACACCTTAGTGGAGCAGTTCTTC
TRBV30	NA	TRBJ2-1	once	CACVGSLRRNNEQFF	TGTGCCTGCGTTGGGAGCTTGCGAAGGAACAATGAGCAGTTCTTC
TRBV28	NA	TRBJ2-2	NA	CASGPRGSKAGELFF	TGTGCCAGCGGGCCAAGGGGGTCGAAGGCCGGGGAGCTGTTTTTT
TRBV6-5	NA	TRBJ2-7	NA	CASTGSLMVWYEQYF	TGTGCCAGCACGGGGTCTCTCATGGTATGGTACGAGCAGTACTTC
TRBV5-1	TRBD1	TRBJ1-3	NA	CASGTGYSGNTIYF	TGCGCCAGCGGGACAGGATACTCTGGAAACACCATATATTTT
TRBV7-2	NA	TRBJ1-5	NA	CASSLQGSNQPQHF	TGTGCCAGCAGCTTACAGGGGAGCAATCAGCCCCAGCATTTT
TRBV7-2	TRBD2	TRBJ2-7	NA	CASRRPGASGRTYEQYF	TGTGCCAGCAGAAGACCTGGGGCTAGCGGGAGGACGTACGAGCAGTACTTC
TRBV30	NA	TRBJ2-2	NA	CAWSVARTGELFF	TGTGCCTGGAGTGTAGCACGCACCGGGGAGCTGTTTTTT
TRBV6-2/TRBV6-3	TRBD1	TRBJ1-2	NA	CASSRTGMDYGYTF	TGTGCCAGCAGTAGGACAGGGATGGACTATGGCTACACCTTC
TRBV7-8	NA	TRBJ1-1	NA	CASSLGGSTEAFF	TGTGCCAGCAGCCTAGGAGGGAGTACTGAAGCTTTCTTT
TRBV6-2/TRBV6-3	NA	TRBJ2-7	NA	CASSPRGGSVSIVYEQYF	TGTGCCAGCAGTCCCCGAGGAGGTTCGGTGAGCATAGTCTACGAGCAGTACTTC
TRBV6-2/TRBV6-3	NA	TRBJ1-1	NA	CASSSQATEAFF	TGTGCCAGCAGTTCGCAGGCCACTGAAGCTTTCTTT
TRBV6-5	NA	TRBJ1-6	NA	CASSYSGDKSPLHF	TGTGCCAGCAGTTATTCAGGGGATAAGTCACCCCTCCACTTT
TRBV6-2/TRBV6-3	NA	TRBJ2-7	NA	CASSPPPGVFPYEQYF	TGTGCCAGCAGTCCCCCTCCGGGAGTCTTCCCCTACGAGCAGTACTTC
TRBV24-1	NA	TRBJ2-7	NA	CATSDPRGGAFYEQYF	TGTGCCACCAGTGATCCGAGGGGGGGAGCCTTCTACGAGCAGTACTTC
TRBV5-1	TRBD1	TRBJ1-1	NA	CASSLWTGEREMNTEAFF	TGCGCCAGCAGCCTATGGACAGGGGAAAGGGAGATGAACACTGAAGCTTTCTTT
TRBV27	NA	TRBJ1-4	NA	CASSFPGEKLFF	TGTGCCAGCAGTTTCCCCGGTGAAAAACTGTTTTTT
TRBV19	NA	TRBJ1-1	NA	CASSINGVARTEAFF	TGTGCCAGTAGTATTAACGGGGTCGCAAGAACTGAAGCTTTCTTT
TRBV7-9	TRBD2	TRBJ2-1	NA	CASSLRTSGIAYNEQFF	TGTGCCAGCAGCCTACGGACTAGCGGGATAGCCTACAATGAGCAGTTCTTC
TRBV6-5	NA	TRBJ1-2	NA	CASSYSNRGYGYTF	TGTGCCAGCAGTTACTCGAATAGGGGCTATGGCTACACCTTC
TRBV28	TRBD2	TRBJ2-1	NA	CASSLLSLAGVQDEQFF	TGTGCCAGCAGTTTGTTGTCTCTAGCGGGGGTTCAGGATGAGCAGTTCTTC
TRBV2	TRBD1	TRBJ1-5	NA	CASSGTGNRSNQPQHF	TGTGCCAGCAGTGGGACAGGGAACCGTTCCAATCAGCCCCAGCATTTT
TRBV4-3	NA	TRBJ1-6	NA	CASSQDSLSPLHF	TGCGCCAGCAGCCAAGACTCCCTCTCACCCCTCCACTTT
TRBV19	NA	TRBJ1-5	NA	CASSIEGKPNQPQHF	TGTGCCAGTAGTATTGAGGGAAAACCCAATCAGCCCCAGCATTTT
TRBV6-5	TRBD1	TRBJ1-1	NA	CASSQTGLNTEAFF	TGTGCCAGCAGTCAGACAGGGTTGAACACTGAAGCTTTCTTT
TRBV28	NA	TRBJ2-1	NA	CASSPGLAEGNEQFF	TGTGCCAGCAGTCCCGGCCTAGCCGAAGGGAATGAGCAGTTCTTC
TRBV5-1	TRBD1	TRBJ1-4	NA	CASSIGQGREKLFF	TGCGCCAGCAGCATCGGACAGGGTCGCGAAAAACTGTTTTTT
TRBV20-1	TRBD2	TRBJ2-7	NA	CSAPLAGEQYF	TGCAGTGCTCCTCTAGCGGGCGAGCAGTACTTC
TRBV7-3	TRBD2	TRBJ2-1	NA	CASSTDGTSGIYNEQFF	TGTGCCAGCAGCACGGATGGGACTAGCGGGATCTACAATGAGCAGTTCTTC
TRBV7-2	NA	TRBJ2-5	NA	CASSRDSQETQYF	TGTGCCAGCTCCAGGGACTCACAAGAGACCCAGTACTTC
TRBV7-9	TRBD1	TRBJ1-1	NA	CASSWGQGARAFF	TGTGCCAGCAGCTGGGGACAGGGGGCAAGGGCTTTCTTT
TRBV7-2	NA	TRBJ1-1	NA	CASSLPGPLTNTEAFF	TGTGCCAGCAGCTTACCTGGCCCTCTTACAAACACTGAAGCTTTCTTT
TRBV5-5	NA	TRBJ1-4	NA	CASSFRSADEKLFF	TGTGCCAGCAGCTTCAGGTCAGCGGATGAAAAACTGTTTTTT
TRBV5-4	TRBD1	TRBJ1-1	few	CASSIGQGDTEAFF	TGTGCCAGCAGCATCGGACAGGGCGACACTGAAGCTTTCTTT
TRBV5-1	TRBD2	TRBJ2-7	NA	CASSSIAGVAEQYF	TGCGCCAGCAGCTCGATAGCGGGAGTGGCGGAGCAGTACTTC
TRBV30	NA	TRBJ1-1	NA	CASYREYTEAFF	TGTGCCTCTTACAGGGAGTACACTGAAGCTTTCTTT
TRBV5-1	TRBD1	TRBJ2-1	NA	CASSLAPTGFYNEQFF	TGCGCCAGCAGCTTGGCCCCGACAGGGTTCTACAATGAGCAGTTCTTC
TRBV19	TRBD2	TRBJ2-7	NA	CASSILLAGSYEQYF	TGTGCCAGTAGTATTTTACTAGCGGGATCCTACGAGCAGTACTTC
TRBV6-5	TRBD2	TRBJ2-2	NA	CASIRGVAGTGELFF	TGTGCCAGCATTAGAGGGGTAGCGGGAACCGGGGAGCTGTTTTTT
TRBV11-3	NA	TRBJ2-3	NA	CASSSGLPTDTQYF	TGTGCCAGCAGCTCGGGACTCCCCACAGATACGCAGTATTTT
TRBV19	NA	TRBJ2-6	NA	CASSTTGTGANVLTF	TGTGCCAGTAGTACAACAGGCACTGGGGCCAACGTCCTGACTTTC
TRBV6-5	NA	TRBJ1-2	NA	CASTRESMSYTF	TGTGCCAGCACCCGAGAATCTATGAGCTACACCTTC
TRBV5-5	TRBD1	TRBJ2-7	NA	CASRQGQGLWEQYF	TGTGCCAGCCGGCAGGGACAGGGGCTTTGGGAGCAGTACTTC